This T cell receptor (beta chain) emerged from a study of CD8 T cell repertoires and HIV-1 epitope variants. Study as a whole: Control wells had CMV/EBV/flu peptides, negative Ebola AY9, or no peptide. An approximately eleven-day culture received IL-2, IL-7 and IL-15 on days 3 and 7. Epitopes were three Gag families plus Nef HW9 and YT9.

Of note for this clone: Antigen specificity is unknown.

This table comes from immunoSEQ multiplex PCR, and its TCRdb copy is limited to in-frame clones, with some not included. The sample holds about 4,900 clones, over 50% seen once. This CDR3 has 15 amino acids. Germline V gives CDR1 SGHRS, CDR2 YFSETQ. Trimming shortened V by 5 bases and J by 4 bases, and 18 bases separated the two germline ends. Sequencing was done on a sample of cultured CD8+ T cells derived from PBMCs. The genes are TRBV5-1 and TRBJ1-1; D gene ambiguous. The receptor's source is a male donor with HIV. Here the CDR3 reads CASSFGPTGGTEAFF. The CDR3 nucleotides read TGCGCCAGCAGTTTTGGGCCCACCGGAGGCACTGAAGCTTTCTTT.